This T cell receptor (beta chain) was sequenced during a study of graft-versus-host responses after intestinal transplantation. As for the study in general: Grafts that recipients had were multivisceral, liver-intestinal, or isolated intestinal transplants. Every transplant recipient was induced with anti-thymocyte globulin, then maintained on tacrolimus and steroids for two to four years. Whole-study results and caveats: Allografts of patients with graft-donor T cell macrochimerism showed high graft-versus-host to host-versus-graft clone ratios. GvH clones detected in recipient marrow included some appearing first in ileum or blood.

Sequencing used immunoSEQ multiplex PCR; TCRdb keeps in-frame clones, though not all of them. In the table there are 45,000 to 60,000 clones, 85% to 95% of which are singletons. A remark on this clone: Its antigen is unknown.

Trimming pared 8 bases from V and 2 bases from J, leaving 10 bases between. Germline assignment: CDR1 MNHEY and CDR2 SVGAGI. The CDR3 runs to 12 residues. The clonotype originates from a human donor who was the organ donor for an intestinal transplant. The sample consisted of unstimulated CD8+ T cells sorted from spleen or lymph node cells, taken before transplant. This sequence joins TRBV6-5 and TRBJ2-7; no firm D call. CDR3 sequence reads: CASHAGPYEQYF. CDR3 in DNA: TGTGCCAGCCACGCCGGGCCCTACGAGCAGTACTTC.